This TCR beta chain was profiled in a study of memory CD4+ T cells and cytomegalovirus serostatus. TCRdb's copy holds only in-frame clones and misses some; the assay was immunoSEQ multiplex PCR. Among under 100,000 clones listed, approximately 80% were seen once. This CDR3 is built from 15 residues. Germline loops: CDR1 MNHEY, CDR2 SVGAGI. V lost 0 bases to trimming and J lost 4 bases, with 12 bases between them. Single viable CD3+CD4+CD8-CD45RO+ cells were sorted as the memory CD4+ T cells. This clone came up a few times. The receptor was derived from an adult in good health and CMV-seronegative. V is TRBV6-5 and J is TRBJ2-5; the D is unclear. The sample comprised memory CD4+ T cells from blood. For the CDR3, the DNA is TGTGCCAGCAGTTACTCTGGGCTTTTGGGAGAGACCCAGTACTTC. Translating gives CASSYSGLLGETQYF.